Below, 6 T cell receptor beta chains from the same sample are listed, as sequenced in a study of OX40 agonist ivuxolimab in advanced cancers. The table came from immunoSEQ multiplex PCR; TCRdb's copy has only in-frame clones and leaves some out. The sample holds tens of thousands of clones, 80% to 85% seen once. Here the sequenced sample was CD4+ or CD8+ T cells sorted from blood, taken in a trial of the OX40 agonist ivuxolimab. All receptors derive from an adult with an advanced solid tumor such as melanoma, head and neck, liver or kidney cancer.

This clone was counted once. The chain uses TRBV30 and TRBJ2-6; D is unclear. This CDR3 has 14 residues. CDR1 GTSNPN and CDR2 SVGIG come from the germline V gene (reference sequence). V lost 2 bases and J lost 1, with 6 bases in between. CDR3 coding DNA: TGTGCCTGGAGTTTAGGGTCTGGGGCCAACGTCCTGACTTTC. Translated, it gives CAWSLGSGANVLTF.

The chain has TRBV7-9 and TRBJ2-1, with D tentatively TRBD2 (5 bases). Trimming cost V 8 bases and J 5 bases, with 28 bases left between them. Germline loops: CDR1 SEHNR, CDR2 FQNEAQ (reference sequence). The length of the CDR3 is 18 residues. The CDR3 region is CASCPGEWYSRTNNEQFF. The CDR3 DNA is TGTGCCAGCTGCCCCGGGGAATGGTATAGCCGAACCAACAATGAGCAGTTCTTC. The whole variable domain, remainder taken from reference TRBV7-9 and TRBJ2-1, is DTGVSQNPRHKITKRGQNVTFRCDPISEHNRLYWYRQTLGQGPEFLTYFQNEAQLEKSRLLSDRFSAERPKGSFSTLEIQRTEQGDSAMYLCASCPGEWYSRTNNEQFFGPGTRLTVL.

This clone was seen once. The chain carries TRBV6-5 and TRBJ1-1; D is ambiguous. CDR3 length: 12 residues. The V end lost 8 bases, the J end lost 4 bases, and 11 bases lay between the germline ends. Looked up from germline, CDR1 is MNHEY and CDR2 is SVGAGI. CDR3 bases: TGTGCCAGCGGAAGGGTGTCCACTGAAGCTTTCTTT. Residues: CASGRVSTEAFF.

This clone was counted only a few times. The chain carries TRBV10-3 and TRBJ2-5; a possible D gene is TRBD2 (5 bases). From germline, CDR1 is ENHRY and CDR2 SYGVKD. V shed 4 bases and J shed 2 bases, with 11 bases lying between them. The CDR3 is 14 amino acids. The CDR3 here is CAISARVSQETQYF. The CDR3 nucleotides are TGTGCCATCAGTGCGAGGGTCAGTCAAGAGACCCAGTACTTC.

The gene calls are TRBV7-2 and TRBJ1-1, with 8 bases lining up with TRBD1. V was pared by 6 bases and J by 5 bases, with 5 bases of the junction left unmatched. The CDR3 contains 13 residues. CDR1 SGHTA and CDR2 FQGNSA come from the germline V gene. Here the CDR3 reads CASRDRGDTEAFF. DNA for the CDR3: TGTGCCAGCAGAGACAGGGGTGATACTGAAGCTTTCTTT. The whole variable domain, remainder taken from reference TRBV7-2 and TRBJ1-1, is GAGVSQSPSNKVTEKGKDVELRCDPISGHTALYWYRQSLGQGLEFLIYFQGNSAPDKSGLPSDRFSAERTGGSVSTLTIQRTQQEDSAVYLCASRDRGDTEAFFGQGTRLTVV.

This chain links TRBV7-8 with TRBJ2-4; 13 positions agree with TRBD2. After removal of 0 bases from V and 6 bases from J, the junction contained 5 bases not matched to a gene. The germline V gene has CDR1 SGHVS and CDR2 FQNEAQ. The CDR3 is made up of 17 amino acids. DNA of the CDR3: TGTGCCAGCAGCTTAGCTGGGACTAGCGGGGCTTTAAACATTCAGTACTTC. It encodes CASSLAGTSGALNIQYF. Filled out from reference TRBV7-8 and TRBJ2-4, the complete variable domain reads GAGVSQSPRYKVAKRGQDVALRCDPISGHVSLFWYQQALGQGPEFLTYFQNEAQLDKSGLPSDRFFAERPEGSVSTLKIQRTQQEDSAVYLCASSLAGTSGALNIQYFGAGTRLSVL.